The next 15 T cell receptor beta chains were all read from a single sample in a study of a mutant IDH1 vaccine in newly diagnosed glioma (dated by TCRdb to the early 2020s). The time point tag for this specimen amounts to: week 23, last vaccination. A 20-mer mutant IDH1 peptide at 300 micrograms in Montanide made up each vaccine dose, which was injected subcutaneously together with topical imiquimod. Library prep was done by the immunoSEQ multiplex PCR assay. The table comes from immuneACCESS by way of TCRdb, which keeps in-frame sequences with V and J called. Part of the clones is missing from these tables; in studies checked, under half for an unresolved V gene and the rest for unknown reasons. For this sample the table gives about 82,000 clones, of which around 85% were detected only once. In total, the top ten clones hold around 2% of the sample. Their target antigens are unknown. The material was PBMCs, obtained from a glioma patient whose treatment included an IDH1 peptide vaccine. These receptors were collected from a man aged 25-45 years with glioma. Some clones in this sample may be carry-over from other donors' samples.

The chain carries TRBV2 and TRBJ2-5, with D tentatively TRBD1 or TRBD2 (6 bases each). CDR1 and CDR2 from the germline V gene are SNHLY and FYNNEI. CDR3 length: 16 amino acids. V lost 6 bases to trimming and J lost 4 bases, with 21 bases between them. CDR3 bases: TGTGCCAGCAGCCCCGTAGGTGGGGGGCTAGGAGAGACCCAGTACTTC. As protein: CASSPVGGGLGETQYF. Full variable domain (outside the CDR3, taken from reference TRBV2 and TRBJ2-5): EPEVTQTPSHQVTQMGQEVILRCVPISNHLYFYWYRQILGQKVEFLVSFYNNEISEKSEIFDDQFSVERPDGSNFTLKIRSTKLEDSAMYFCASSPVGGGLGETQYFGPGTRLLVL.

The CDR3 sequence: CASSRRLATSTDTQYF. In DNA form, the CDR3 reads TGTGCCAGCAGCCGTAGACTAGCGACTAGCACAGATACGCAGTATTTT. The chain is built from TRBV27 and TRBJ2-3; 8 bases fit TRBD2. With V trimmed by 6 bases and J by 0 bases, 8 bases remained unmatched. This CDR3 contains 16 residues. Germline V gene sequence: CDR1 MNHEY, CDR2 SMNVEV (reference sequence).

This chain uses TRBV2 with TRBJ1-1; maybe TRBD1 (6 bases). V lost 3 bases and J lost 0, with 29 bases in between. The germline V gene has CDR1 SNHLY and CDR2 FYNNEI. The CDR3 extends over 21 amino acids. The DNA for the CDR3 is TGTGCCAGCAGTGAGCTAGGGACCACGAAACCTACAGGGTCCGTGAACACTGAAGCTTTCTTT. Residues: CASSELGTTKPTGSVNTEAFF.

The rearrangement joins TRBV19 to TRBJ1-1; D is ambiguous. Trimming shortened V by 4 bases and J by 0 bases, and 6 bases separated the two germline ends. This CDR3 spans 13 amino acids. Germline V gene sequence: CDR1 LNHDA, CDR2 SQIVND (reference sequence). The CDR3: CASSTRMNTEAFF. The CDR3 nucleotides are TGTGCCAGTAGTACCCGAATGAACACTGAAGCTTTCTTT. The whole variable domain, filled in from reference TRBV19 and TRBJ1-1, reads DGGITQSPKYLFRKEGQNVTLSCEQNLNHDAMYWYRQDPGQGLRLIYYSQIVNDFQKGDIAEGYSVSREKKESFPLTVTSAQKNPTAFYLCASSTRMNTEAFFGQGTRLTVV.

V is TRBV6-5 and J is TRBJ2-7; D gene unclear. The germline gives CDR1 MNHEY, CDR2 SVGAGI. CDR3 length equals 15 residues. V dropped 0 bases and J dropped 3 bases, with 12 bases sitting between them. The CDR3 protein is CASSYSMSPHYEQYF. As DNA, the CDR3 is TGTGCCAGCAGTTACTCAATGAGCCCACACTACGAGCAGTACTTC.

The V call is TRBV9, the J call TRBJ2-7; D is possibly TRBD1 or TRBD2 (5 bases each). The CDR3 runs 12 residues. The germline CDR1 and CDR2 sequences are SGDLS and YYNGEE. Trimming took 0 bases from V and 5 from J, leaving 6 bases between them. The CDR3 loop reads CASSVGDHEQYF. For the CDR3, the DNA is TGTGCCAGCAGCGTAGGGGACCACGAGCAGTACTTC. The full variable domain, in which reference TRBV9 and TRBJ2-7 provide the parts outside the CDR3, is DSGVTQTPKHLITATGQRVTLRCSPRSGDLSVYWYQQSLDQGLQFLIQYYNGEERAKGNILERFSAQQFPDLHSELNLSSLELGDSALYFCASSVGDHEQYFGPGTRLTVT.

The chain combines TRBV6-5 with TRBJ1-2; the D gene is possibly TRBD1 (5 bases). CDR1 MNHEY and CDR2 SVGAGI come from the germline V gene. This CDR3 comprises 15 residues. Trimming left V 8 bases short and J 1 base short, with 17 bases between. The CDR3 region is CASRPDGGLNYGYTF. The DNA for the CDR3 is TGTGCCAGCCGCCCGGACGGGGGACTTAACTATGGCTACACCTTC.

The CDR3 spells CAQSRSYNEQFF. The CDR3 DNA follows: TGTGCGCAAAGCCGCTCCTACAATGAGCAGTTCTTC. This chain joins TRBV30 and TRBJ2-1; D gene unclear. CDR3 length: 12 residues. CDR1 and CDR2 from the germline V gene are GTSNPN and SVGIG (reference sequence). The complete variable domain, with remaining parts taken from reference TRBV30 and TRBJ2-1, reads SQTIHQWPATLVQPVGSPLSLECTVEGTSNPNLYWYRQAAGRGLQLLFYSVGIGQISSEVPQNLSASRPQDRQFILSSKKLLLSDSGFYLCAQSRSYNEQFFGPGTRLTVL.

This rearrangement joins TRBV7-6 to TRBJ2-5; 8 nucleotides agree with TRBD2. Germline CDR1 is SGHVS and CDR2 is FNYEAQ. The V segment lost 3 bases and the J segment 0 bases; nucleotides outside the gene matches: 3. This CDR3 region has 15 residues. DNA for the CDR3: TGTGCCAGCAGCTTTTCCGGGAGGGACCAAGAGACCCAGTACTTC. This encodes CASSFSGRDQETQYF.

This clone has a handful of counts. The chain recombines TRBV30 with TRBJ2-5, with a possible D match to TRBD1 (5 bases). This CDR3 is 13 amino acids long. Germline CDR1 and CDR2: GTSNPN and SVGIG (reference sequence). V was cut by 1 base and J by 1 base, with 7 bases left in between. DNA for the CDR3: TGTGCCTGGAGTGGCAGGGTCCAAGAGACCCAGTACTTC. This translates into CAWSGRVQETQYF.

V is TRBV11-3 and J is TRBJ2-5; 7 bases are a match to TRBD1. Germline V gene data show CDR1 as SGHNT and CDR2 as YENEEA. After removal of 4 bases from V and 5 bases from J, the junction contained 10 bases not matched to a gene. The CDR3 contains 15 residues. CDR3 sequence reads: CASSYREGAGETQYF. DNA of the CDR3: TGTGCCAGCAGCTACCGTGAGGGGGCAGGGGAGACCCAGTACTTC.

J is TRBJ2-7 and V is TRBV29-1; the match to TRBD1 covers 7 bases. The CDR3 has 12 amino acids. Germline V gene data show CDR1 as SQVTM and CDR2 as ANQGSEA. The V and J ends lost 7 bases and 6 bases, in that order; junction bases with no gene match: 9. CDR3 sequence (DNA): TGCAGCGCAACACAGGGGTCCGGCGAGCAGTACTTC. This sequence encodes CSATQGSGEQYF.

The CDR3 is CASSQGRGSEKLFF. CDR3 coding DNA: TGTGCCAGCAGCCAGGGGCGCGGCAGTGAAAAACTGTTTTTT. The V and J genes are TRBV7-8 and TRBJ1-4, with a tentative D call TRBD1 (6 bases). V lost 5 bases, J lost 7 bases, and 14 bases lay in between. This CDR3 is 14 amino acids long. Germline CDR1 and CDR2: SGHVS and FQNEAQ.

The rearrangement links TRBV11-2 to TRBJ2-3; 9 nucleotides line up with TRBD2. V shed 5 bases and J 2 bases; nucleotides not matched to a gene: 2. Germline V gives CDR1 SGHAT, CDR2 FQNNGV. CDR3 size: 14 residues. This CDR3 reads CASSRLAVTDTQYF. DNA for the CDR3: TGTGCCAGCAGCCGACTAGCGGTCACAGATACGCAGTATTTT. The full variable domain, rest sourced from reference TRBV11-2 and TRBJ2-3, is EAGVAQSPRYKIIEKRQSVAFWCNPISGHATLYWYQQILGQGPKLLIQFQNNGVVDDSQLPKDRFSAERLKGVDSTLKIQPAKLEDSAVYLCASSRLAVTDTQYFGPGTRLTVL.

This clone was seen just once. J is TRBJ1-1 and V is TRBV6-5; 8 nucleotides line up with TRBD1. CDR3 length: 14 residues. With V trimmed by 4 bases and J by 10 bases, 11 bases remained unmatched. Per germline, CDR1 MNHEY and CDR2 SVGAGI. The DNA of the CDR3 is TGTGCCAGCAGTTCCCGGACAGGGTTAATTACAGCTTTCTTT. Translating it yields CASSSRTGLITAFF.